The clone carrying this T cell receptor (beta chain) was seen more than once but under ten times. Its antigen is not identified. This may be a read error, as it is one base from a much larger clone. Multiplex PCR, run in two rounds, amplified TCR beta CDR3 from genomic DNA. Initially, in first-round PCR, primers specific to each TRBV and TRBJ gene were used. TCRdb re-called the multiplex PCR reads through MiXCR, storing one row per CDR3 protein. The sample shows about 28,000 distinct CDR3 sequences, under 60% of them seen only once. This CDR3 comprises 18 residues. Germline CDR1 reads DFQATT; CDR2 reads SNEGSKA (reference sequence). V was clipped by 0 bases and J by 6 bases; unmatched bases: 16. These data belong to a study of prognosis after radiotherapy for stage I lung cancer. For the study at large: The study enrolled around twelve men and 6 women as patients, aged 53 to 84 with a median of about 73 years. Radiotherapy used SBRT, divided into 3 to 5 fractions and reaching a biologically effective dose of at least 100 Gy.

Study observations and caveats: Usage of TRBV and TRBJ genes reportedly differed between metastatic and non-metastatic patients.

Two separate time points each saw a draw of roughly 6 milliliters of peripheral blood. The clonotype was recovered from a donor over 45 with non-small cell lung cancer. J is TRBJ2-3 and V is TRBV20-1; 9 bases are a match to TRBD2. Sequences were derived from PBMCs, sampled before or after stereotactic body radiation therapy (not recorded which). The CDR3 DNA is TGCAGTGCTAGAGATCGAACCCTAGCGGGGCCGAGGGGGGATACGCAGTATTTT. Its protein is CSARDRTLAGPRGDTQYF.